This T cell receptor (beta chain) was observed in a study of technical replicates of blood from several donors. Some clones are missing from TCRdb's copy, which holds only in-frame ones; the method was immunoSEQ multiplex PCR. The repertoire holds more than 80,000 clones, with more than 85% as singletons. The sequenced sample consisted of T cells isolated from PBMCs. The sequence was obtained from a human donor in good health.

The CDR3 bases are TGCAGCGTCCTTACCGGGGGAGGTCCCTACGAGCAGTACTTC. Translating gives CSVLTGGGPYEQYF. V and J are TRBV29-1 and TRBJ2-7; possibly TRBD2 for D (6 bases). CDR3 length equals 14 residues. V lost 6 bases, J lost 2 bases, and 17 bases lay in between. Germline V gene sequence: CDR1 SQVTM, CDR2 ANQGSEA.